The 5 T cell receptor beta chains given below trace back to one sample, sequenced in a study of a mutant IDH1 vaccine in newly diagnosed glioma. Stated time point: week 11, during vaccination. Alongside topical imiquimod, each dose of vaccine comprised 300 ug of mutant IDH1 20-mer peptide. Their antigen targets remain unknown. Sequenced by immunoSEQ multiplex PCR; TCRdb stores in-frame clones only, minus some. The repertoire has 55,000 to 65,000 clones, about four fifths of them found once; the top ten carry 5.5% to 7%. The specimen was PBMCs, collected from a glioma patient whose treatment included an IDH1 peptide vaccine. These receptors all stem from a man aged 50-60 years with glioma.

This clone has a single count. The rearrangement joins TRBV27 to TRBJ2-7, with TRBD1 matching 8 bases. V shed 4 bases and J 2 bases; nucleotides not matched to a gene: 7. There are 15 residues in the CDR3. Germline CDR1 MNHEY, CDR2 SMNVEV (reference sequence). The CDR3 is CASSSLDRDAYEQYF. CDR3 nucleotides: TGTGCCAGCAGTTCTTTGGACAGGGACGCCTACGAGCAGTACTTC.

This chain links TRBV2 with TRBJ2-3; D possibly corresponds to TRBD2 (6 bases). In germline, CDR1 is SNHLY, CDR2 FYNNEI. The ends were cut back, 6 bases at V and 11 bases at J, with 9 bases in the middle. The CDR3 is made up of 10 amino acids. The CDR3 bases are TGTGCCAGCAGGGGGACTGTGCAGTATTTT. Translation gives CASRGTVQYF.

The genes are TRBV7-2 and TRBJ2-5; TRBD2 matches at 8 bases. Germline CDR1 SGHTA, CDR2 FQGNSA. Trimming took 2 bases from V and 5 from J; bases not matched to a gene: 7. The CDR3 covers 15 residues. Here the CDR3 DNA reads TGTGCCAGCAGCTTAATGCGGGAGGCTGGGGAGACCCAGTACTTC. The encoded protein is CASSLMREAGETQYF.

The gene calls are TRBV7-9 and TRBJ1-2; perhaps TRBD1 as D (6 bases). The V and J ends lost 8 bases and 8 bases respectively, with 12 bases between them. This CDR3 has 11 residues. Germline CDR1 is SEHNR and CDR2 is FQNEAQ (reference sequence). The CDR3 DNA is TGTGCCAGCTCAGGGGCGCGGGGCTACACCTTC. Protein: CASSGARGYTF.

The chain links TRBV18 to TRBJ1-1; weak D call: TRBD1 (5 bases). Germline CDR1 and CDR2: KGHSH and LQKENI. The CDR3 spans 15 residues. V was shortened by 1 base and J by 4 bases, with 13 bases between the two germline ends. CDR3 loop: CASSPRFGGGTEAFF. As DNA, the CDR3 is TGTGCCAGCTCACCACGGTTCGGGGGGGGCACTGAAGCTTTCTTT.